This T cell receptor beta chain is from a study of molecular identifiers for immune sequencing clone quantification. The overall study: Replicate RNA came from 20,000 or 100,000 naive CD8 cells and was split five ways, and four parts were sequenced.

Turning to this clonotype: The antigen remains unidentified.

Study-wide results and limits: Clone sizes could be underestimated for highly expanded clones when identical TCR molecules share a barcode.

As CD8+CD4-CCR7+CD45RA+ cells, naive CD8 T cells were sorted. Preparation of the bulk TCR libraries relied on previously described methods and listed TCR primers. One entry per CDR3 protein results from TCRdb running MiXCR on the PCR reads. The sample holds 460,000 or so distinct CDR3 sequences, 20% to 25% seen once. The clonotype originates from a human donor in good health. Some libraries in this study had Jurkat cell RNA spiked in. Sequencing used naive CD8+ T cells from blood, with Jurkat cell RNA spiked in. Specified subset: FACS-sorted CD8+CD4-CCR7+CD45RA+ naive T cells.

The CDR3 reads CASSSGIFQGQGAGQPQHF. The CDR3 DNA follows: TGTGCCAGCAGTTCTGGCATTTTCCAGGGACAGGGGGCAGGTCAGCCCCAGCATTTT. The chain employs TRBV12-3 or TRBV12-4 and TRBJ1-5; 12 bases align to TRBD1. The length of the CDR3 is 19 residues. The V segment lost 4 bases and the J segment 6 bases; nucleotides outside the gene matches: 16.